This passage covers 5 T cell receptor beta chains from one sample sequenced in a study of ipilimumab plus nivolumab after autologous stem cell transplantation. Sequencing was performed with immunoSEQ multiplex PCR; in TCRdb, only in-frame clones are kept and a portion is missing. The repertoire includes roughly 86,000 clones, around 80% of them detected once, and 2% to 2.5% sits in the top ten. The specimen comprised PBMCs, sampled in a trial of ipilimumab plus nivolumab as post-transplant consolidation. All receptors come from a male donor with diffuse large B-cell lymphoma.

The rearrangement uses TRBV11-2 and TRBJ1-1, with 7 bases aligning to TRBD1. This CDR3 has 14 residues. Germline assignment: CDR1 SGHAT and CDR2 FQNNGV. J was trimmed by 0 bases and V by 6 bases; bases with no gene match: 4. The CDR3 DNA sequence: TGTGCCAGCAGAATGGGACAGATGAACACTGAAGCTTTCTTT. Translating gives CASRMGQMNTEAFF. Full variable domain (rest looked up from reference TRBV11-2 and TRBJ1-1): EAGVAQSPRYKIIEKRQSVAFWCNPISGHATLYWYQQILGQGPKLLIQFQNNGVVDDSQLPKDRFSAERLKGVDSTLKIQPAKLEDSAVYLCASRMGQMNTEAFFGQGTRLTVV.

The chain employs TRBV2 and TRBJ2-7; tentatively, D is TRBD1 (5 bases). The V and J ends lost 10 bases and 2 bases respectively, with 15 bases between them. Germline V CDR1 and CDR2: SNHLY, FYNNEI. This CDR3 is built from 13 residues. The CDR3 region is CATARQLPYEQYF. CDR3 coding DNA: TGTGCCACAGCCAGACAGTTACCCTACGAGCAGTACTTC.

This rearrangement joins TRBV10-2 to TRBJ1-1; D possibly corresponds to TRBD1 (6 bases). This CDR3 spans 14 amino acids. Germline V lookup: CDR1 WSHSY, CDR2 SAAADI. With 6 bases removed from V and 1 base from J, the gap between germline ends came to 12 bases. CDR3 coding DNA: TGCGCCAGCAGGACAGGCGGAACGAACACTGAAGCTTTCTTT. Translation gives CASRTGGTNTEAFF.

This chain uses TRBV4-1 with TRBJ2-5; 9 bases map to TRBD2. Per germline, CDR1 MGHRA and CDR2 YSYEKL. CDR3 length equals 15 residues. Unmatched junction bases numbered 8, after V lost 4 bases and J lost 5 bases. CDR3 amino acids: CASSRVAGEGETQYF. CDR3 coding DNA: TGCGCCAGCAGCCGAGTAGCGGGGGAAGGGGAGACCCAGTACTTC.

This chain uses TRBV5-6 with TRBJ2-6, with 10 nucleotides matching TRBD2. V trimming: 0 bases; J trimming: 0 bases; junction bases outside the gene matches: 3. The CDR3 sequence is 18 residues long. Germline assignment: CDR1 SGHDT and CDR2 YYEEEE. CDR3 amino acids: CASSLGLAGSSGANVLTF. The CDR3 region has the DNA TGTGCCAGCAGCTTGGGACTAGCGGGCAGCTCTGGGGCCAACGTCCTGACTTTC.